This T cell receptor beta chain was sequenced during a study of cytomegalovirus exposure and HLA in healthy donors. This clone was observed a few times. Per germline, CDR1 SGDLS and CDR2 YYNGEE. V shed 0 bases, J shed 2 bases, and the junction held 4 bases outside the gene matches. The CDR3 spans 16 residues. Primers: 60 Vbeta forward and 13 Jbeta reverse. TCRdb's table, derived via immunoSEQ multiplex PCR, lists solely in-frame clones and lacks some. The sample consists of roughly 69,000 clones, more than 60% of them appearing once. The sequencing input was PBMCs. The chain recombines TRBV9 with TRBJ2-1; 8 bases align to TRBD2. The TCR sequence derives from a male donor in good health and CMV-seropositive. The CDR3 DNA reads as TGTGCCAGCAGCGTAGCTGCGGGGGGTGCCTACAATGAGCAGTTCTTC. It specifies CASSVAAGGAYNEQFF. The entire variable domain, with the rest obtained from reference TRBV9 and TRBJ2-1, is as follows: DSGVTQTPKHLITATGQRVTLRCSPRSGDLSVYWYQQSLDQGLQFLIQYYNGEERAKGNILERFSAQQFPDLHSELNLSSLELGDSALYFCASSVAAGGAYNEQFFGPGTRLTVL.